This T cell receptor beta chain was recorded in a study of cytomegalovirus exposure and HLA in healthy donors. Comments on this clone: Other DNA sequences in this specimen translate into the identical CDR3.

Trimming shortened V by 2 bases and J by 3 bases, and 13 bases separated the two germline ends. The CDR3 extends over 15 amino acids. CDR1 and CDR2 (germline): KGHSH, LQKENI. Researchers ran the PCR with 60 Vbeta and 13 Jbeta primers. Assay used: immunoSEQ multiplex PCR; TCRdb lists only in-frame clones, some missing. The table lists about 140,000 clones, about 75% of them singletons, with approximately 1.8% in the top ten. This chain connects TRBV18 to TRBJ1-1; a weak D match, TRBD1 (5 bases). This sequence originates from a woman in her 30s in good health and CMV-seronegative. The material sequenced was PBMCs. The CDR3 loop is CASSPETVVYTEAFF. The CDR3 DNA sequence: TGTGCCAGCTCACCAGAGACAGTTGTGTACACTGAAGCTTTCTTT. The full variable domain, rest sourced from reference TRBV18 and TRBJ1-1, is NAGVMQNPRHLVRRRGQEARLRCSPMKGHSHVYWYRQLPEEGLKFMVYLQKENIIDESGMPKERFSAEFPKEGPSILRIQQVVRGDSAAYFCASSPETVVYTEAFFGQGTRLTVV.